These 11 T cell receptor beta chains were all obtained from the same sample, sequenced in a study of blood T cell repertoires in COVID-19 (dated by TCRdb to the early 2020s). The protocol used for the library was the immunoSEQ multiplex PCR assay. What TCRdb holds here is the immuneACCESS table cut down to in-frame rearrangements. Part of the clones is not present; checked against another copy, under half of the missing clones reflect an unresolved V gene, and the others are unexplained. This sample comprises a few hundred thousand clones, around 86% of them detected only once. The ten largest clones capture about 5.4% of the sample. Sequenced: PBMCs or T cells enriched from blood (not recorded which). The receptors shown here come from a woman in her forties or fifties who had recovered from COVID-19.

The chain uses TRBV19 and TRBJ2-1; D might be TRBD2 (7 bases). CDR3 length equals 17 residues. Germline CDR1 reads LNHDA; CDR2 reads SQIVND (reference sequence). The V end was cut by 3 bases, the J end by 1 base, with 16 bases between. CDR3 residues: CASSILRGRVSYNEQFF. The CDR3 DNA reads as TGTGCCAGTAGTATCTTGCGGGGGCGGGTATCCTACAATGAGCAGTTCTTC.

The CDR3: CASSPPTSGRAARFF. CDR3 sequence (DNA): TGTGCCAGCAGCCCGCCGACTAGCGGGAGGGCAGCCCGTTTCTTC. The rearrangement joins TRBV7-2 to TRBJ2-1; 14 positions match TRBD2. The CDR3 has 15 residues. CDR1 and CDR2 from the germline V gene are SGHTA and FQGNSA. Trimming cost V 5 bases and J 16 bases; bases outside gene matches: 13.

The genes are TRBV5-6 and TRBJ1-1; 8 bases are shared with TRBD1. Per germline, CDR1 SGHDT and CDR2 YYEEEE. Trimming cost V 3 bases and J 10 bases; bases outside gene matches: 8. CDR3 length: 13 residues. CDR3 DNA: TGTGCCAGCAGCTCACCTACAGGGGGTGCAGCTTTCTTT. It codes for CASSSPTGGAAFF.

The V gene is TRBV28, the J gene TRBJ1-2; D is ambiguous. V gave up 5 bases and J gave up 8 bases, with 27 bases separating them. This CDR3 comprises 17 residues. Germline CDR1 is MDHEN and CDR2 is SYDVKM. CDR3 in DNA: TGTGCCAGCAGTCCCGGAGGAGGGTTGGGAAGTGCCTGGGGCTACACCTTC. Translation gives CASSPGGGLGSAWGYTF.

The chain carries TRBV6-1 and TRBJ2-1, with 7 bases fitting TRBD1. This CDR3 has 15 amino acids. The germline CDR1 and CDR2 sequences are MNHNS and SASEGT. With 3 bases clipped from V and 7 bases from J, the junction kept 9 bases outside the gene matches. The CDR3 protein is CASSEARGSQNEQFF. The CDR3 DNA sequence: TGTGCCAGCAGTGAGGCCAGGGGGTCGCAGAATGAGCAGTTCTTC.

The CDR3 bases are TGTGCCACCAGCGATGGTTTTGCGGGGGCCGCCTACAATGAGCAGTTCTTC. This encodes CATSDGFAGAAYNEQFF. V and J are TRBV15 and TRBJ2-1, with a tentative D call TRBD2 (7 bases). CDR1 LNHNV and CDR2 YYDKDF come from the germline V gene (reference sequence). Between the trimmed V and J ends, which lost 5 bases and 2 bases, there was a span of 19 bases. The CDR3 loop spans 17 amino acids. The variable domain in full, completed from reference TRBV15 and TRBJ2-1, reads DAMVIQNPRYQVTQFGKPVTLSCSQTLNHNVMYWYQQKSSQAPKLLFHYYDKDFNNEADTPDNFQSRRPNTSFCFLDIRSPGLGDTAMYLCATSDGFAGAAYNEQFFGPGTRLTVL.

CDR3 loop: CASSLYGTGIYEQYF. The CDR3 nucleotides are TGTGCCAGCAGTTTATATGGGACAGGGATCTACGAGCAGTACTTC. The chain combines TRBV27 with TRBJ2-7, with 9 positions matching TRBD1. From germline, CDR1 is MNHEY and CDR2 SMNVEV (reference sequence). The V segment lost 1 base and the J segment 3 bases; nucleotides outside the gene matches: 4. The CDR3 is 15 residues long.

The chain links TRBV7-9 to TRBJ1-1; 7 positions match TRBD1. Germline CDR1 and CDR2: SEHNR and FQNEAQ (reference sequence). This CDR3 has 16 residues. V lost 1 base and J lost 8; bases outside the gene matches: 13. The CDR3 DNA sequence: TGTGCCAGCAGCTTAGTAGGATCTCCGGGACAGTTAGAAGCTTTCTTT. Amino acid sequence: CASSLVGSPGQLEAFF.

This clone has more than one count but fewer than ten. The gene calls are TRBV30 and TRBJ1-6; 7 bases align to TRBD1. The CDR3 runs 14 residues. Germline trimming cut 5 bases from V and 4 bases from J; bases unmatched to any gene: 5. Germline V lookup: CDR1 GTSNPN, CDR2 SVGIG (reference sequence). Here the CDR3 reads CAWGDSGYNSPLHF. For the CDR3, the DNA is TGTGCCTGGGGGGACAGCGGATATAATTCACCCCTCCACTTT.

The rearrangement links TRBV7-2 to TRBJ2-7; D is unclear. The germline CDR1 and CDR2 sequences are SGHTA and FQGNSA. The CDR3 consists of 16 residues. Trimming left V 2 bases short and J 0 bases short, with 14 bases between. The CDR3 spells CASSLSPASSSYEQYF. CDR3 sequence (DNA): TGTGCCAGCAGCTTATCCCCGGCTTCTAGCTCCTACGAGCAGTACTTC. Complete variable domain (other parts from reference TRBV7-2 and TRBJ2-7): GAGVSQSPSNKVTEKGKDVELRCDPISGHTALYWYRQSLGQGLEFLIYFQGNSAPDKSGLPSDRFSAERTGGSVSTLTIQRTQQEDSAVYLCASSLSPASSSYEQYFGPGTRLTVT.

V is TRBV7-2 and J is TRBJ2-3; 10 bases line up with TRBD2. V gave up 4 bases and J gave up 2 bases; unmatched junction bases: 3. The CDR3 consists of 15 residues. Germline CDR1 reads SGHTA; CDR2 reads FQGNSA. The CDR3 spells CASSSGLAFTDTQYF. CDR3 nucleotide sequence: TGTGCCAGCAGCTCGGGACTAGCGTTCACAGATACGCAGTATTTT.